These 25 T cell receptor beta chains originate from one sample sequenced in a study of regulatory T cells in long-lasting Graves disease (dated by TCRdb to the early 2020s). This specimen's time point label, per the study, means: newly diagnosed GD, antithyroid drugs for less than 3 months. RNA was extracted from PBMCs in TRIzol for both TCR sequencing and RNA sequencing. The library came from multiplex PCR. Instrument used: Illumina HiSeq 4000. To build TCR beta libraries, CDR3 regions were amplified by Arm-PCR using iRepertoire HTBI primers. The public reads were reanalyzed by TCRdb: fastp trimming at Q25, MiXCR alignment, in-frame beta chains only. A single entry per CDR3 protein holds the most common genes and DNA from its merged rows. The sample table holds fewer than 500,000 distinct CDR3 sequences, of which roughly 15% were seen once. The top ten hold roughly an eighth of the sample. This sample also belongs to another study, concerning T cells in Graves' hyperthyroidism and ophthalmopathy.

Sequenced material: peripheral blood mononuclear cells (PBMCs), taken at new diagnosis, from a patient treated with antithyroid drugs. The receptors originated from a man aged 40-55 years with Graves disease. Donor details come from another sample of the same person, matched by shared clones.

In its sample, this clonotype was seen many times. The chain links TRBV20-1 to TRBJ2-3, with TRBD2 matching 9 bases. The CDR3 has 17 residues. CDR1 is DFQATT and CDR2 is SNEGSKA in the germline V gene (reference sequence). The V gene end was trimmed by 3 bases and the J gene end by 7 bases; junction bases not matched to a gene: 17. CDR3 amino acids: CSASITSGPLARNTQYF. The CDR3 DNA is TGCAGTGCTAGTATCACTAGCGGGCCCCTCGCGAGAAATACGCAGTATTTT.

As for this clonotype: A much more abundant neighbour one base away suggests this may be a read error. The rearrangement joins TRBV24-1 to TRBJ2-2; no firm D call. This CDR3 region has 16 residues. CDR1 and CDR2 from the germline V gene are KGHDR and SFDVKD. With 2 bases removed from V and 0 bases from J, the gap between germline ends came to 9 bases. The CDR3 loop is CATSDWAPANTGELFF. CDR3 nucleotides: TGTGCCACCAGTGATTGGGCCCCCGCGAACACCGGGGAGCTGTTTTTT.

This clonotype was counted only a few times. The CDR3 bases are TGTGCCAGTAGTATTACCGGGGTCAAAACCCTCGAGCAGTACTTC. Protein product: CASSITGVKTLEQYF. The chain recombines TRBV19 with TRBJ2-7; TRBD2 is a possible D gene (5 bases). V lost 3 bases and J lost 6, with 18 bases in between. Germline CDR1 LNHDA, CDR2 SQIVND (reference sequence). The CDR3 is 15 residues long.

This clonotype was observed a handful of times. A read error may be the cause here, since a much bigger clone is one base away. The V gene is TRBV11-2, the J gene TRBJ2-1, with 8 bases that match TRBD1. The CDR3 is 14 amino acids. Unmatched junction bases numbered 10, after V lost 5 bases and J lost 10 bases. CDR1 is SGHAT and CDR2 is FQNNGV in the germline V gene. The CDR3 nucleotides read TGTGCCAGCAGCGCTTACAGGGGGTCCTACGAGCAGTTCTTC. This codes for CASSAYRGSYEQFF.

This clonotype has just a few counts. The chain has TRBV30 and TRBJ2-7; D is uncertain. CDR1 GTSNPN and CDR2 SVGIG come from the germline V gene (reference sequence). The CDR3 sequence is 12 residues long. Trimming removed 4 bases at V and 0 bases at J, with 7 bases between. The CDR3 spells CAWNYGSYEQYF. The CDR3 coding sequence is TGTGCCTGGAATTACGGCTCCTACGAGCAGTACTTC.

This clonotype showed up many times. This chain connects TRBV6-2 or TRBV6-3 to TRBJ2-1; 11 nucleotides match TRBD1. This CDR3 has 15 amino acids. The V and J ends lost 5 bases and 8 bases, in that order; junction bases with no gene match: 8. Germline loops: CDR1 MNHEY, CDR2 SVGEGT. CDR3 nucleotides: TGTGCCAGCAGTGAATGGACAGGGGGCAGCTATGAGCAGTTCTTC. The encoded protein is CASSEWTGGSYEQFF.

The table lists this clonotype with a few counts. The chain recombines TRBV6-5 with TRBJ2-6; no clear D gene. The germline gives CDR1 MNHEY, CDR2 SVGAGI. This CDR3 is built from 16 residues. V was clipped by 0 bases and J by 2 bases, with 8 bases between them. The CDR3 DNA follows: TGTGCCAGCAGTTACTCCCCAGGCGCTGGGGCCAACGTCCTGACTTTC. This encodes CASSYSPGAGANVLTF.

This clonotype has ten or more counts. The V and J genes are TRBV28 and TRBJ2-7, with D possibly being TRBD2 (8 bases). Germline-derived CDR1 and CDR2 are MDHEN and SYDVKM. The V gene lost 8 bases and the J gene lost 1 base, with 18 bases spanning the gap. The CDR3 covers 15 residues. This CDR3 is CASVDGGDSSYEQYF. The CDR3, as DNA: TGTGCCAGCGTTGACGGGGGGGACAGTTCCTACGAGCAGTACTTC.

This clonotype came up many times. V is TRBV11-2 and J is TRBJ2-3, with a weak D call TRBD2 (6 bases). The CDR3 sequence is 16 residues long. CDR1 and CDR2 (germline): SGHAT, FQNNGV. The germline V and J ends were trimmed by 5 bases and 5 bases, with 20 bases remaining between them. CDR3 residues: CASSPLPGLRGDTQYF. CDR3 sequence (DNA): TGTGCCAGCAGCCCCCTCCCGGGACTCCGTGGAGATACGCAGTATTTT. The whole variable domain, remainder taken from reference TRBV11-2 and TRBJ2-3, is EAGVAQSPRYKIIEKRQSVAFWCNPISGHATLYWYQQILGQGPKLLIQFQNNGVVDDSQLPKDRFSAERLKGVDSTLKIQPAKLEDSAVYLCASSPLPGLRGDTQYFGPGTRLTVL.

With respect to this clonotype: A single base separates this from a much larger clone, so it may be a read error. The conserved final phenylalanine or tryptophan is absent from the CDR3, which likely points to a read error. The chain joins TRBV20-1 to TRBJ1-1; the D gene is possibly TRBD1 (5 bases). Trimming left V 0 bases short and J 4 bases short, with 15 bases between. In germline, CDR1 is DFQATT, CDR2 SNEGSKA (reference sequence). CDR3 length: 15 residues. The CDR3 DNA reads TGCAGTGCTAGAGAAGGCATCCAGGGCGGCACTGAAGCTTTCCTT. Translation: CSAREGIQGGTEAFL.

This clonotype has just a few counts. DNA for the CDR3: TGTGCCAGCAGCTTAGAGACTGGACTGGCGAACACCGGGGAGCTGTTTTTT. It is translated as CASSLETGLANTGELFF. The chain recombines TRBV11-2 with TRBJ2-2, with a tentative D call TRBD2 (5 bases). This CDR3 region has 17 residues. The germline V gene has CDR1 SGHAT and CDR2 FQNNGV. Deletions cut 0 bases from V and 0 bases from J, with 11 bases between.

The chain uses TRBV12-3 or TRBV12-4 and TRBJ2-7; possible D gene TRBD1, 6 bases. The CDR3 sequence is 14 residues long. Trimming removed 4 bases from V and 4 bases from J, with 14 bases in between. The CDR3 reads CASSSYRDSYEQYF. The CDR3 DNA is TGTGCCAGCAGTTCCTACAGGGATTCGTACGAGCAGTACTTC.

The chain employs TRBV4-2 and TRBJ1-2, with TRBD1 identical over 7 bases. Germline values: CDR1 LGHNA, CDR2 YNFKEQ. There are 14 residues in the CDR3. V lost 4 bases to trimming and J lost 4 bases; unmatched junction nucleotides: 6. The CDR3 sequence: CASSLNRDSYGYTF. CDR3 bases: TGTGCCAGCAGCCTAAACCGGGACAGCTATGGCTACACCTTC.

This clonotype came up a few times. V usage is TRBV20-1 and J usage is TRBJ2-1; 10 nucleotides match TRBD1. J gave up 4 bases and V 2 bases, and 5 bases lay outside the gene matches. The germline V gene has CDR1 DFQATT and CDR2 SNEGSKA (reference sequence). This CDR3 is 15 amino acids long. CDR3 nucleotide sequence: TGCAGTGCTAGAATTGAGGGACAGGGGTACAATGAGCAGTTCTTC. Its translation: CSARIEGQGYNEQFF.

This clonotype came up many times. The chain is built from TRBV28 and TRBJ1-1; 7 bases fit TRBD1. The CDR3 covers 14 residues. The trim removed 6 bases at V and 1 base at J, leaving 5 bases unmatched. Germline V gene sequence: CDR1 MDHEN, CDR2 SYDVKM. This CDR3 reads CASSLGQKNTEAFF. Here the CDR3 DNA reads TGTGCCAGCAGCTTGGGACAGAAGAACACTGAAGCTTTCTTT.

This clonotype was seen repeatedly, ten times or more. This chain connects TRBV27 to TRBJ1-2; the match to TRBD1 covers 9 bases. CDR1 MNHEY and CDR2 SMNVEV come from the germline V gene (reference sequence). The CDR3 covers 14 residues. Germline trimming cut 0 bases from V and 6 bases from J; bases unmatched to any gene: 2. DNA for the CDR3: TGTGCCAGCAGTTTATCCCGACAGGGGGATGGCTACACCTTC. As protein: CASSLSRQGDGYTF.

This clonotype was counted many times. The CDR3 DNA is TGTGCCAGCCGACAAAGCAATCAGCCCCAGCATTTT. Its translation is CASRQSNQPQHF. V and J are TRBV28 and TRBJ1-5; D not certain. The CDR3 consists of 12 residues. Germline V gene lookup returns CDR1 MDHEN and CDR2 SYDVKM. V lost 8 bases to trimming and J lost 1 base, with 6 bases between them.

This clonotype was seen more than once but under ten times. This rearrangement joins TRBV5-1 to TRBJ2-1, with D possibly called TRBD1 or TRBD2 (5 bases each). The length of the CDR3 is 15 residues. Trimming removed 0 bases from V and 10 bases from J, with 17 bases in between. Looked up from germline, CDR1 is SGHRS and CDR2 is YFSETQ. The CDR3 DNA sequence: TGCGCCAGCAGCTTGGATAAGCGAGGGACGGAGGAGCAGTTCTTC. Translated: CASSLDKRGTEEQFF.

The gene calls are TRBV5-1 and TRBJ2-1, with 10 bases identical to TRBD2. CDR1 and CDR2 from the germline V gene are SGHRS and YFSETQ. The junction had 6 bases not matched to a gene; V was cut back by 3 bases and J by 6 bases. The CDR3 consists of 15 residues. The CDR3 loop is CASSSSGRAINEQFF. The CDR3 coding sequence is TGCGCCAGCAGCTCCAGCGGGAGGGCCATCAATGAGCAGTTCTTC.

This clonotype was observed a handful of times. CDR3 DNA: TGTGCCATCATGAGTGCCCCGAAGGGCTCGACCTACAATGAGCAGTTCTTC. The encoded protein is CAIMSAPKGSTYNEQFF. The V gene is TRBV10-3, the J gene TRBJ2-1; D not resolved. Germline assignment: CDR1 ENHRY and CDR2 SYGVKD. The V and J ends lost 7 bases and 2 bases respectively, with 21 bases between them. The CDR3 length is 17 residues.

This clonotype has more than one count but fewer than ten. The chain carries TRBV13 and TRBJ2-5; 7 positions agree with TRBD1. The V segment lost 5 bases and the J segment 2 bases; nucleotides outside the gene matches: 5. Per the germline V gene, CDR1 is PRHDT and CDR2 is FYEKMQ (reference sequence). This CDR3 region has 14 residues. The CDR3 region is CASSIRDRQETQYF. DNA for the CDR3: TGTGCCAGCAGCATAAGGGACAGACAAGAGACCCAGTACTTC.

This clonotype was seen at least ten times. This sequence joins TRBV7-6 and TRBJ2-6; 8 bases map to TRBD1. Germline V gene lookup returns CDR1 SGHVS and CDR2 FNYEAQ. V was clipped by 5 bases and J by 0 bases; unmatched bases: 6. There are 17 residues in the CDR3. In DNA, the CDR3 is TGTGCCAGCAGCGGCCGGGACAGGATCTCTGGGGCCAACGTCCTGACTTTC. This encodes CASSGRDRISGANVLTF.

This clonotype was observed a few times. V is TRBV12-3 or TRBV12-4 and J is TRBJ1-5; D perhaps matches TRBD1 (5 bases). The CDR3 is made up of 14 amino acids. V was pared by 3 bases and J by 6 bases, with 12 bases between. The chain's CDR3 is CASSFKGYGQPQHF. In DNA form, the CDR3 reads TGTGCCAGCAGTTTCAAGGGGTATGGTCAGCCCCAGCATTTT.

This clonotype has only a few counts. V usage is TRBV6-1 and J usage is TRBJ1-1, with 7 bases fitting TRBD1. Germline V gives CDR1 MNHNS, CDR2 SASEGT. Losses at the gene ends were 6 bases for V and 2 bases for J; bases not matched to a gene: 6. This CDR3 is built from 14 residues. Here the CDR3 DNA reads TGTGCCAGCAGACCAGGGGGTGGAAACACTGAAGCTTTCTTT. It specifies CASRPGGGNTEAFF.

V is TRBV14 and J is TRBJ2-1; D ambiguous. The CDR3 runs 13 residues. The V gene lost 0 bases and the J gene lost 6 bases, with 6 bases spanning the gap. Germline V gene data show CDR1 as SGHDN and CDR2 as FVKESK. CDR3 nucleotides: TGTGCCAGCAGCCAAGAGATCAGCAATGAGCAGTTCTTC. Its translation: CASSQEISNEQFF.